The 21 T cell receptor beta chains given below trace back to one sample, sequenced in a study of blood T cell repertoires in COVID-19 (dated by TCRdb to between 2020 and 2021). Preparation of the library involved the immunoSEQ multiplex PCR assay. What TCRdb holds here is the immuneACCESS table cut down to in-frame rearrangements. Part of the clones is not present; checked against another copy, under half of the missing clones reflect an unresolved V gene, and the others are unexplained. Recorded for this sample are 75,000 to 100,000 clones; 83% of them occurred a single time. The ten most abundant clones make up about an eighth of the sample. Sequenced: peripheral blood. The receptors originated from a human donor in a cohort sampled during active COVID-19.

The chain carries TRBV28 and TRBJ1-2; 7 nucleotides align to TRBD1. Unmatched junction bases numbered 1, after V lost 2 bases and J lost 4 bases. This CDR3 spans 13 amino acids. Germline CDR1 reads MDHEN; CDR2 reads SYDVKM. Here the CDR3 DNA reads TGTGCCAGCAGTTTACGGGACAGCTATGGCTACACCTTC. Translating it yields CASSLRDSYGYTF.

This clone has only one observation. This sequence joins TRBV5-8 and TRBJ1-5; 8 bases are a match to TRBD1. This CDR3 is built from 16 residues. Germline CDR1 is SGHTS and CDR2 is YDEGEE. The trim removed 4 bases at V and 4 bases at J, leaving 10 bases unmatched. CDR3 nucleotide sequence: TGTGCCAGCAGCACTAAGTTCAGGGGGCGAAATCAGCCCCAGCATTTT. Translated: CASSTKFRGRNQPQHF.

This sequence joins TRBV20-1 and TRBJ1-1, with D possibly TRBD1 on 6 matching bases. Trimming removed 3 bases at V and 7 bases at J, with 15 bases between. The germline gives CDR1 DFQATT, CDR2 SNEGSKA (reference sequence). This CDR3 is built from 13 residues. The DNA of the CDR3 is TGCAGTGCTAGTGGAGGGGGATTGGGTGAAGCTTTCTTT. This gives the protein CSASGGGLGEAFF.

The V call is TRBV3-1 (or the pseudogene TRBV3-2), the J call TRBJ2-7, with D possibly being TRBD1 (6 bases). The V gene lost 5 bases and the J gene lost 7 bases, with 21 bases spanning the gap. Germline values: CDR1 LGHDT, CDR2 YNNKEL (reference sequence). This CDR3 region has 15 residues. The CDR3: CASSATPTGLGEQYF. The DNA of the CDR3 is TGTGCCAGCAGCGCAACCCCTACAGGGTTGGGGGAGCAGTACTTC.

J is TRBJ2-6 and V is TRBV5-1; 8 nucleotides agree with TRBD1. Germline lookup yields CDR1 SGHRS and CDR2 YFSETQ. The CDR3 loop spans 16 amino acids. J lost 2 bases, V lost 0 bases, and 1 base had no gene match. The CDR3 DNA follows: TGCGCCAGCAGCTTGGGGACAGGGCCTGGGGCCAACGTCCTGACTTTC. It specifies CASSLGTGPGANVLTF.

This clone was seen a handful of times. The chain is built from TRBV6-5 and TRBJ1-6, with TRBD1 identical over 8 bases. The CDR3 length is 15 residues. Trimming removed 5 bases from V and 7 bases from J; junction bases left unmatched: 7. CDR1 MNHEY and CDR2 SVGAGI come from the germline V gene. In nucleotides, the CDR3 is TGTGCCAGCAGTACCCTGGACAGGGAGAATTCACCCCTCCACTTT. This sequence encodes CASSTLDRENSPLHF.

CDR3 amino acids: CASSTERVSRINIQYF. The DNA of the CDR3 is TGTGCCAGCAGCACCGAGCGGGTTTCACGTATTAACATTCAGTACTTC. This chain links TRBV21-1 with TRBJ2-4; the table's D call, TRBD2, has no DNA check behind it. TRBV21-1 is a listed pseudogene. This CDR3 has 16 amino acids.

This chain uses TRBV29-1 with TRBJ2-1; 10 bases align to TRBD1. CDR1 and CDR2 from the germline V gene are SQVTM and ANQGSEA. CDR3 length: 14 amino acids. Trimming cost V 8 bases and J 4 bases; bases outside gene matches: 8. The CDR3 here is CSTSPGQGYNEQFF. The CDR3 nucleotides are TGCAGCACCTCCCCGGGACAGGGGTACAATGAGCAGTTCTTC.

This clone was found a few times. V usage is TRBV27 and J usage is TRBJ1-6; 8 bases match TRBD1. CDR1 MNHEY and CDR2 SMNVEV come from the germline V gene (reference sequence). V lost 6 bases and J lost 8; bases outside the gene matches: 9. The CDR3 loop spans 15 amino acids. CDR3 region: CASRDRTGWDSPLHF. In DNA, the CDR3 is TGTGCCAGCAGGGATCGGACAGGGTGGGATTCACCCCTCCACTTT.

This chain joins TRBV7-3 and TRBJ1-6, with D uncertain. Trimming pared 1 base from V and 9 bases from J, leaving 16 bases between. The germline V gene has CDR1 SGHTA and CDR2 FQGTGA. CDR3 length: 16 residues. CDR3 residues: CASSLNRRGSGSPLHF. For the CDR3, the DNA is TGTGCCAGCAGCTTAAATCGACGGGGAAGCGGTTCACCCCTCCACTTT.

The CDR3 reads CASSRTSGGADTQYF. The CDR3 DNA reads as TGTGCCAGCAGTAGGACTAGCGGGGGGGCAGATACGCAGTATTTT. The rearrangement links TRBV2 to TRBJ2-3, with TRBD2 identical over 15 bases. V was pared by 5 bases and J by 4 bases, with 1 base of the junction left unmatched. CDR3 length: 15 residues. CDR1 is SNHLY and CDR2 is FYNNEI in the germline V gene.

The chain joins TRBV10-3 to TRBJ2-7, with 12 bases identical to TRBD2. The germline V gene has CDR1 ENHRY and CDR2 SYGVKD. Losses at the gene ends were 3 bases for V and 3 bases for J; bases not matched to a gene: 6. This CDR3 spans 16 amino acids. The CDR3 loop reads CAISDLAGGSGYEQYF. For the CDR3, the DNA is TGTGCCATCAGTGACCTAGCGGGGGGGTCAGGCTACGAGCAGTACTTC.

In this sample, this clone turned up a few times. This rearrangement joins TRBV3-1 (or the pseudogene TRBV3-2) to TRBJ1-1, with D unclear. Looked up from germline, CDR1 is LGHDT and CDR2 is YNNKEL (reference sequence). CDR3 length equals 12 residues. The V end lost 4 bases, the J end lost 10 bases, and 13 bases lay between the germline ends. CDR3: CASSPSRTVAFF. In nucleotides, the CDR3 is TGTGCCAGCAGCCCAAGTAGAACAGTAGCTTTCTTT.

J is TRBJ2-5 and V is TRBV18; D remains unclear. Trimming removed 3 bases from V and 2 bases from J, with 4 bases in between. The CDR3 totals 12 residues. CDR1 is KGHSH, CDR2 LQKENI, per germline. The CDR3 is CASSPAQETQYF. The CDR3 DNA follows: TGTGCCAGCTCACCGGCTCAAGAGACCCAGTACTTC.

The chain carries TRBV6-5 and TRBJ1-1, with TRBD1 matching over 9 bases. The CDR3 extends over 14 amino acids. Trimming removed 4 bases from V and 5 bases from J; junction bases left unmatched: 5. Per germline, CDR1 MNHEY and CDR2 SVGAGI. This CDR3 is CASSSTGGETEAFF. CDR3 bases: TGTGCCAGCAGTTCGACAGGGGGGGAGACTGAAGCTTTCTTT.

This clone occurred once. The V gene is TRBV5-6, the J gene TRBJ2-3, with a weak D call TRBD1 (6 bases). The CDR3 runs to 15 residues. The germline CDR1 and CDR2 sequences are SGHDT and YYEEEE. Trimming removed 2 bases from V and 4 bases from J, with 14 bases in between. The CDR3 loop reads CASSLRQAGADTQYF. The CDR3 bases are TGTGCCAGCAGCTTACGACAGGCCGGGGCAGATACGCAGTATTTT.

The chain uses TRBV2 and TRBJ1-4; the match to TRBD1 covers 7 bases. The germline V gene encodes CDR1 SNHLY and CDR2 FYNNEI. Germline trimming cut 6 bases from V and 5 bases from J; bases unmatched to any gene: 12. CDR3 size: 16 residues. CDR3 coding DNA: TGTGCCAGCAGAGCCGGGACAGAGGGGGCGAATGAAAAACTGTTTTTT. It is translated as CASRAGTEGANEKLFF.

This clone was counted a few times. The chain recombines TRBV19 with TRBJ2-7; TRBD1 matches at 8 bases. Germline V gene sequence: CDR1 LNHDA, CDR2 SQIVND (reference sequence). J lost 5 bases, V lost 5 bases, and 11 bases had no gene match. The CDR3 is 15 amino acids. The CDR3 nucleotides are TGTGCCAGTAGTCCTGAAAGGACAGGGTCGGACGAGCAGTACTTC. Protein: CASSPERTGSDEQYF.

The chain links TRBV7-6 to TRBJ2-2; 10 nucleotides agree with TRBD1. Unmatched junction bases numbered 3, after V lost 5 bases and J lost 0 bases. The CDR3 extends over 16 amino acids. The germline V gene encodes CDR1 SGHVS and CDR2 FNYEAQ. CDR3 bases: TGTGCCAGCAGCGACAGGGGGCAAGCGAACACCGGGGAGCTGTTTTTT. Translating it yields CASSDRGQANTGELFF.

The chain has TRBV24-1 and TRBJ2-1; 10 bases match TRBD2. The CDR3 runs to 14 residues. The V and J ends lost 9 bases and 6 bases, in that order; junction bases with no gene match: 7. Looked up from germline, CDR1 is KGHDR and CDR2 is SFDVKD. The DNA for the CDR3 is TGTGCCACCTCTCTAGCGGGAGAGATCAATGAGCAGTTCTTC. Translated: CATSLAGEINEQFF.

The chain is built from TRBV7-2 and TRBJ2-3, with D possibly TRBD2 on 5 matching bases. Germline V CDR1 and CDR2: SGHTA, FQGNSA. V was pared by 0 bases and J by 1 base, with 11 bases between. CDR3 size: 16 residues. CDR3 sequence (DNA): TGTGCCAGCAGCTTAGCGCCGGGAACGGGCACAGATACGCAGTATTTT. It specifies CASSLAPGTGTDTQYF.